These 7 T cell receptor beta chains were sequenced from one sample in a study of beta chain features in type 1 diabetes listed by TCRdb under 2018. Broader findings and caveats from the paper: In all four CD4+ subsets, TCRB CDR3 length was moderately but significantly shorter in type 1 diabetes patients.

Library creation used the immunoSEQ multiplex PCR assay. The entire isolated RNA was reverse transcribed using the High Capacity cDNA Reverse Transcription Kit, and thus expressed TCRB transcripts were sequenced. TCRdb retrieved this table from immuneACCESS and kept in-frame rearrangements only. Not all clones are present; in checked studies, unresolved V genes account for under half, and no reason is known for the remainder. The sample contains 640,000 or so clones, about 14% of them found a single time. The top ten clonotypes cover nearly 0.04% of the sample. No antigen is known for these receptors. Sequenced: naive CD4+ T cells from blood. The cell subset or site label corresponds to: true naive CD4+ T cells. The source of these receptors is a man in his late teens or twenties with type 1 diabetes.

V is TRBV7-9 and J is TRBJ2-4, with D possibly being TRBD2 (5 bases). The CDR3 is 19 amino acids. V lost 5 bases and J 0 bases, leaving 23 bases between the germline ends. From germline, CDR1 is SEHNR and CDR2 FQNEAQ (reference sequence). CDR3 loop: CASSARRSGTDIAKNIQYF. CDR3 coding DNA: TGTGCCAGCAGCGCCCGTCGCAGCGGTACTGATATAGCCAAAAACATTCAGTACTTC.

This clone was observed a handful of times. This chain connects TRBV6-6 to TRBJ1-5; the D is unclear. The CDR3 totals 13 residues. The V gene lost 6 bases and the J gene lost 6 bases, with 12 bases spanning the gap. Per the germline V gene, CDR1 is MNHNY and CDR2 is SVGAGI (reference sequence). The CDR3 DNA is TGTGCCAGCAGCGTCAGGAGTAGTCAGCCCCAGCATTTT. It translates to CASSVRSSQPQHF.

This clone was picked up a small number of times. For the CDR3, the DNA is TGTGCCAGCGGCACAGGGACAGCCGCCGATACGCAGTATTTT. It is translated as CASGTGTAADTQYF. The chain recombines TRBV7-9 with TRBJ2-3; 7 bases align to TRBD1. The junction had 11 bases not matched to a gene; V was cut back by 8 bases and J by 6 bases. Germline CDR1 and CDR2: SEHNR and FQNEAQ (reference sequence). The CDR3 totals 14 residues.

The chain has TRBV30 and TRBJ2-7; the D is unclear. V gave up 1 base and J gave up 0 bases, with 7 bases separating them. Germline V gene data show CDR1 as GTSNPN and CDR2 as SVGIG (reference sequence). CDR3 length equals 13 residues. The CDR3 coding sequence is TGTGCCTGGAGTGCTCAGAGCTCCTACGAGCAGTACTTC. Translation gives CAWSAQSSYEQYF.

This clone has only a few counts. The rearrangement joins TRBV5-1 to TRBJ2-2; D is perhaps TRBD2 (6 bases). The CDR3 length is 15 residues. Germline assignment: CDR1 SGHRS and CDR2 YFSETQ. The V and J ends lost 3 bases and 6 bases respectively, with 15 bases between them. The CDR3 spells CASSSPGTLAGELFF. CDR3 DNA: TGCGCCAGCAGCTCCCCCGGGACTTTGGCCGGGGAGCTGTTTTTT.

For the CDR3, the DNA is TGCGCCAGCAGCTTGCTCGTCTCTGGGGCCAACGTCCTGACTTTC. It codes for CASSLLVSGANVLTF. The chain links TRBV5-1 to TRBJ2-6, with D uncertain. Per germline, CDR1 SGHRS and CDR2 YFSETQ. This CDR3 is built from 15 residues. V gave up 1 base and J gave up 0 bases, with 5 bases separating them.

This clone was found a few times. The V and J genes are TRBV7-9 and TRBJ2-3; tentatively, D is TRBD1 or TRBD2 (6 bases each). This CDR3 has 15 amino acids. Germline V gene lookup returns CDR1 SEHNR and CDR2 FQNEAQ (reference sequence). Between the trimmed V and J ends, which lost 2 bases and 4 bases, there was a span of 13 bases. The CDR3 DNA is TGTGCCAGCAGCTTAAAGGGGGGTCTCGCAGATACGCAGTATTTT. Translating it yields CASSLKGGLADTQYF.